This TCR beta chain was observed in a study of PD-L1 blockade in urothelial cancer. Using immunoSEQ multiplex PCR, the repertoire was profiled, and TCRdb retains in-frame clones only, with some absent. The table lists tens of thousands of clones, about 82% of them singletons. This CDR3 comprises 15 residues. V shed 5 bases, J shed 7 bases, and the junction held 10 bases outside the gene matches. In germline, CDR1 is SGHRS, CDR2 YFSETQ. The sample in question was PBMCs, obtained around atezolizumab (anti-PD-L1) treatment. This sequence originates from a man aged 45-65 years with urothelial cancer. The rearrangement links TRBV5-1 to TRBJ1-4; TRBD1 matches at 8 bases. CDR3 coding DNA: TGCGCCAGCAGTCTAAGGGCGGGGACAGGTGAAAAACTGTTTTTT. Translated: CASSLRAGTGEKLFF.